This TCR beta chain was sequenced for a study of resident and recirculating memory T cells in vitiligo. Background on the study: Samples were epidermis from two lesional and two nonlesional sites, plus PBMCs.

Trimming pared 3 bases from V and 3 bases from J, leaving 8 bases between. The CDR3 has 13 amino acids. From germline, CDR1 is LNHNV and CDR2 YYDKDF (reference sequence). Here immunoSEQ multiplex PCR was the method, and the copy in TCRdb shows in-frame clones only, minus some. The sample shows about 76,000 clones, 90% to 95% of them seen only once. Patients who had received treatment within the previous three months were excluded. Sequencing was performed on blood. The TCR sequence derives from a male donor with vitiligo. The chain links TRBV15 to TRBJ1-2; D remains ambiguous. CDR3 loop: CATSRVVDYGYTF. CDR3 nucleotides: TGTGCCACCAGCAGGGTAGTCGACTATGGCTACACCTTC.